This TCR beta chain was identified in a study of molecular identifiers for immune sequencing clone quantification. Each CDR3 protein gets one entry after TCRdb re-called the PCR reads with MiXCR. The table has some 97,000 distinct CDR3 sequences, less than 25% seen once. This clonotype has a count of ten or more. Trimming took 5 bases from V and 0 from J, leaving 9 bases between them. The germline V gene encodes CDR1 MDHEN and CDR2 SYDVKM. The CDR3 runs to 14 residues. A CD8+CD4-CCR7+CD45RA+ phenotype served as the sorting definition for naive CD8 T cells. This receptor was taken from a human donor in good health. Some libraries in this study had Jurkat cell RNA spiked in. The sample comprised naive CD8+ T cells from blood, with Jurkat cell RNA spiked in. Subset defined: FACS-sorted CD8+CD4-CCR7+CD45RA+ naive T cells. This chain connects TRBV28 to TRBJ2-3; maybe TRBD1 (5 bases). In DNA, the CDR3 is TGTGCCAGCAGTGGAGACAGTAGCACAGATACGCAGTATTTT. Residues: CASSGDSSTDTQYF.